This entry is about one TCR beta chain. This sample was included in a study of blood T cell repertoires in COVID-19. About the study: From the United States, Italy and Spain came samples of acute and convalescent COVID-19. PBMCs, B-cell-depleted T cells, or T cells provided the cDNA or gDNA that made up the material.

Source study methods: Reference gene primers were amplified, and this amplification served to estimate nucleated cell counts. Only in-frame clones appear in the TCRdb table, and some are missing; sequencing was by immunoSEQ multiplex PCR. The V and J calls and the clone size are those of that table, but D and trimming were determined from the DNA. Of over 85,000 clones listed, 70% to 80% are singletons. Germline V CDR1 and CDR2: SGHAT, FQDESV (reference sequence). The germline V and J ends were trimmed by 5 bases and 6 bases, with 17 bases remaining between them. The CDR3 consists of 14 residues. The sequence was collected from a human donor in a cohort sampled during active COVID-19. The sequenced material came from peripheral blood. The genes are TRBV11-1 and TRBJ2-7, with D perhaps matching TRBD1 (6 bases). The CDR3 nucleotides are TGTGCCAGCAGCGTAAACAGGGAAATGGCCGAGCAGTACTTC. This translates into CASSVNREMAEQYF.